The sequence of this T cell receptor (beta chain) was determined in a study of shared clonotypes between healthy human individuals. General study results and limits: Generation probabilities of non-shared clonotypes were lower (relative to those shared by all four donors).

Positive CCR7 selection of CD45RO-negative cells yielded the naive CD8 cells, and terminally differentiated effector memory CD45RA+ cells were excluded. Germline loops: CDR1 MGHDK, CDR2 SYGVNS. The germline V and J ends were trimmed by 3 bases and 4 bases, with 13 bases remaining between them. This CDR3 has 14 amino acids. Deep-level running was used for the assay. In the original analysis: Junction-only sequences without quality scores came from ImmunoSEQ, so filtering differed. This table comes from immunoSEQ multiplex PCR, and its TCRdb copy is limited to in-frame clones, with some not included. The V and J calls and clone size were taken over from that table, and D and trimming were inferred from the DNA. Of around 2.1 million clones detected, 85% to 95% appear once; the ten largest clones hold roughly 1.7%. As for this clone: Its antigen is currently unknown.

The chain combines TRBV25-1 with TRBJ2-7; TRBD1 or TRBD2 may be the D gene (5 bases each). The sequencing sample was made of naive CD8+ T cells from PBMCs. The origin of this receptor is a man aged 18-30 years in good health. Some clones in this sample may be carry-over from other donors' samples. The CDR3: CASSDWGPIYEQYF. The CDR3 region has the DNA TGTGCCAGCAGTGATTGGGGACCAATTTACGAGCAGTACTTC.